This entry lists 31 T cell receptor beta chains sequenced from one sample in a study of blood T cell repertoires in COVID-19. Assay used: immunoSEQ multiplex PCR; TCRdb lists only in-frame clones, some missing. The sample contains nearly 350,000 clones, about 90% of which appear only once. Sequencing was done on a sample of PBMCs or T cells enriched from blood (not recorded which). All receptors derive from a woman in her thirties who had recovered from COVID-19.

This rearrangement joins TRBV12-3 or TRBV12-4 to TRBJ1-1; weak D call: TRBD1 (6 bases). V dropped 5 bases and J dropped 1 base, with 8 bases sitting between them. The CDR3 consists of 13 residues. The CDR3 here is CASSGQTNTEAFF. The CDR3 bases are TGTGCCAGCAGTGGACAGACGAACACTGAAGCTTTCTTT.

The J gene is TRBJ1-2, the V gene TRBV5-1; TRBD1 is a possible D gene (5 bases). Trimming stripped 1 base from V and 7 bases from J, with 14 bases between. The CDR3 sequence is 14 residues long. Germline V gene sequence: CDR1 SGHRS, CDR2 YFSETQ. CDR3 DNA sequence: TGCGCCAGCAGCTTGACGGGGGATGAGTTTGGCTACACCTTC. This gives the protein CASSLTGDEFGYTF.

The rearrangement joins TRBV29-1 to TRBJ1-2, with D possibly being TRBD1 (6 bases). The V gene lost 5 bases and the J gene lost 0 bases, with 16 bases spanning the gap. This CDR3 contains 15 residues. Germline V lookup: CDR1 SQVTM, CDR2 ANQGSEA. CDR3 DNA: TGCAGCGTTTTGGGGGGGGCATCTTCTAACTATGGCTACACCTTC. Encoded protein: CSVLGGASSNYGYTF.

The chain combines TRBV19 with TRBJ1-4, with 11 bases lining up with TRBD1. The V gene end was trimmed by 5 bases and the J gene end by 7 bases; junction bases not matched to a gene: 6. The CDR3 sequence is 15 residues long. CDR1 and CDR2 (germline): LNHDA, SQIVND (reference sequence). As DNA, the CDR3 is TGTGCCAGTAGTTGGTGGGGACAGGGGGTTGAAAAACTGTTTTTT. Translation: CASSWWGQGVEKLFF.

The chain has TRBV5-1 and TRBJ2-5, with D possibly being TRBD1 (5 bases). V was clipped by 1 base and J by 5 bases, with 15 bases between them. The CDR3 spans 15 residues. Germline CDR1 SGHRS, CDR2 YFSETQ. The CDR3 is CASSLLQGRRETQYF. Here the CDR3 DNA reads TGCGCCAGCAGCTTGCTCCAGGGCCGCAGGGAGACCCAGTACTTC.

The chain employs TRBV27 and TRBJ1-2; TRBD1 matches at 10 bases. The trim removed 6 bases at V and 0 bases at J, leaving 4 bases unmatched. Germline assignment: CDR1 MNHEY and CDR2 SMNVEV (reference sequence). The CDR3 length is 15 residues. CDR3 amino acids: CASSRDRGPNYGYTF. The CDR3 DNA reads as TGTGCCAGCAGCCGCGACAGGGGGCCTAACTATGGCTACACCTTC.

V usage is TRBV5-1 and J usage is TRBJ1-1, with D perhaps matching TRBD1 (5 bases). The CDR3 runs 13 residues. Germline V lookup: CDR1 SGHRS, CDR2 YFSETQ. V was pared by 0 bases and J by 7 bases, with 10 bases between. The CDR3 nucleotides are TGCGCCAGCAGCTTGGTAGGGGCGCGTGAAGCTTTCTTT. Protein sequence: CASSLVGAREAFF.

The CDR3 DNA reads as TGCAGTGCTAGTACGGGGTACGAGCAGTACTTC. It translates to CSASTGYEQYF. This chain joins TRBV20-1 and TRBJ2-7; D possibly corresponds to TRBD2 (5 bases). CDR1 and CDR2 from the germline V gene are DFQATT and SNEGSKA (reference sequence). Trimming removed 3 bases at V and 4 bases at J, with 7 bases between. The CDR3 consists of 11 residues.

The V gene is TRBV7-2, the J gene TRBJ1-5; D possibly corresponds to TRBD1 (6 bases). The CDR3 sequence is 13 residues long. V was pared by 3 bases and J by 11 bases, with 14 bases between. Germline loops: CDR1 SGHTA, CDR2 FQGNSA. The CDR3 nucleotides are TGTGCCAGCAGCTTGGACAGCCCTCGGGCCCAGCATTTT. Amino acids: CASSLDSPRAQHF. The full variable domain, completed using reference TRBV7-2 and TRBJ1-5, is GAGVSQSPSNKVTEKGKDVELRCDPISGHTALYWYRQSLGQGLEFLIYFQGNSAPDKSGLPSDRFSAERTGGSVSTLTIQRTQQEDSAVYLCASSLDSPRAQHFGDGTRLSIL.

V usage is TRBV27 and J usage is TRBJ1-2; 8 positions match TRBD1. CDR3 size: 13 residues. CDR1 MNHEY and CDR2 SMNVEV come from the germline V gene (reference sequence). With 5 bases clipped from V and 4 bases from J, the junction kept 3 bases outside the gene matches. CDR3 amino acids: CASSRDRGYGYTF. The DNA for the CDR3 is TGTGCCAGCAGTCGTGACAGGGGCTATGGCTACACCTTC.

The rearrangement links TRBV2 to TRBJ1-5, with a weak D call TRBD1 (6 bases). This CDR3 region has 15 residues. In germline, CDR1 is SNHLY, CDR2 FYNNEI. V dropped 6 bases and J dropped 2 bases, with 14 bases sitting between them. The CDR3 is CASRFRDMGNQPQHF. The CDR3 region has the DNA TGTGCCAGCAGGTTCCGGGACATGGGCAATCAGCCCCAGCATTTT.

The CDR3 DNA reads as TGTGCCAGCAGTTACCAGATCTATAATTCACCCCTCCACTTT. Its protein product is CASSYQIYNSPLHF. The genes are TRBV6-2 or TRBV6-3 and TRBJ1-6; D is unresolved. CDR1 and CDR2 from the germline V gene are MNHEY and SVGEGT. Trimming removed 2 bases at V and 3 bases at J, with 5 bases between. There are 14 residues in the CDR3.

In the case of this clone: Other DNA sequences of this sample code for an identical CDR3. The chain has TRBV2 and TRBJ2-7; TRBD2 might be the D (7 bases). V gave up 4 bases and J gave up 4 bases, with 14 bases separating them. Germline assignment: CDR1 SNHLY and CDR2 FYNNEI. The CDR3 has 14 residues. DNA for the CDR3: TGTGCCAGCAGTGTCGGAGGGGGGGGGTACGAGCAGTACTTC. Amino acid sequence: CASSVGGGGYEQYF.

This clone was seen a handful of times. V is TRBV5-4 and J is TRBJ2-2; tentatively, D is TRBD1 (6 bases). From germline, CDR1 is SGHNT and CDR2 YYREEE (reference sequence). The germline V and J ends were trimmed by 4 bases and 1 base, with 11 bases remaining between them. The CDR3 loop spans 15 amino acids. CDR3 sequence (DNA): TGTGCCAGCAGCCTCGGACAGTTGAACACCGGGGAGCTGTTTTTT. Its protein product is CASSLGQLNTGELFF.

J is TRBJ2-1 and V is TRBV2, with D possibly TRBD1 on 5 matching bases. The germline CDR1 and CDR2 sequences are SNHLY and FYNNEI. CDR3 size: 13 residues. V was shortened by 8 bases and J by 5 bases, with 13 bases between the two germline ends. The CDR3 DNA sequence: TGTGCCAGCGCGCTGGGGCTCCACAATGAGCAGTTCTTC. Its translation is CASALGLHNEQFF.

The chain couples TRBV6-2 or TRBV6-3 to TRBJ2-1, with D possibly matching TRBD1 (5 bases). The CDR3 sequence is 15 residues long. Germline V gene lookup returns CDR1 MNHEY and CDR2 SVGEGT. V gave up 3 bases and J gave up 5 bases, with 14 bases separating them. The CDR3 loop is CASSYPPGWNNEQFF. In DNA form, the CDR3 reads TGTGCCAGCAGTTATCCTCCAGGGTGGAACAATGAGCAGTTCTTC.

The chain has TRBV3-1 (or the pseudogene TRBV3-2) and TRBJ2-1, with D perhaps TRBD2 (5 bases). This CDR3 has 18 amino acids. V was pared by 4 bases and J by 4 bases, with 23 bases between. The germline V gene encodes CDR1 LGHDT and CDR2 YNNKEL (reference sequence). The CDR3, as DNA: TGTGCCAGCAGCCCTAGCCCGTGGAGAACTTTGGCTTACAATGAGCAGTTCTTC. Protein product: CASSPSPWRTLAYNEQFF.

The chain combines TRBV5-4 with TRBJ1-2; D is unclear. V lost 4 bases to trimming and J lost 0 bases, with 13 bases between them. Germline V lookup: CDR1 SGHNT, CDR2 YYREEE (reference sequence). The CDR3 has 15 residues. Written as DNA, the CDR3 is TGTGCCAGCAGCCCCCCGGAGAGGTCTAACTATGGCTACACCTTC. Translation gives CASSPPERSNYGYTF.

The chain employs TRBV9 and TRBJ1-2, with 7 bases that match TRBD1. In germline, CDR1 is SGDLS, CDR2 YYNGEE. The length of the CDR3 is 13 residues. Unmatched junction bases numbered 7, after V lost 4 bases and J lost 7 bases. CDR3 region: CASSSGGGVGYTF. CDR3 DNA sequence: TGTGCCAGCAGCTCAGGGGGTGGGGTTGGCTACACCTTC.

This chain links TRBV19 with TRBJ1-2, with 7 bases lining up with TRBD1. The CDR3 consists of 16 residues. Germline CDR1 and CDR2: LNHDA and SQIVND (reference sequence). After removal of 5 bases from V and 5 bases from J, the junction contained 14 bases not matched to a gene. In DNA, the CDR3 is TGTGCCAGTAGTGGCGCTCGGGACAGCCCGGGGTATGGCTACACCTTC. Encoded protein: CASSGARDSPGYGYTF.

In its sample, this clone was seen a few times. This chain connects TRBV28 to TRBJ1-6, with D unclear. The V and J ends lost 9 bases and 10 bases respectively, with 16 bases between them. Looked up from germline, CDR1 is MDHEN and CDR2 is SYDVKM. The CDR3 loop spans 13 amino acids. DNA of the CDR3: TGTGCCAGTATTCCCTCACCGGGGTCACCCCTCCACTTT. It specifies CASIPSPGSPLHF.

In its sample, this clone was seen once. The chain combines TRBV5-1 with TRBJ2-5; no definite D call. This CDR3 has 12 amino acids. The germline CDR1 and CDR2 sequences are SGHRS and YFSETQ. V was cut by 1 base and J by 5 bases, with 6 bases left in between. CDR3 residues: CASSLTLETQYF. The CDR3 DNA reads as TGCGCCAGCAGCTTGACTTTGGAGACCCAGTACTTC.

The count of this clone is one. The rearrangement uses TRBV10-2 and TRBJ2-1; TRBD2 aligns across 10 bases. The length of the CDR3 is 18 residues. CDR1 and CDR2 from the germline V gene are WSHSY and SAAADI. Germline trimming cut 6 bases from V and 0 bases from J; bases unmatched to any gene: 11. The CDR3, as DNA: TGCGCCAGCAGAGAAATTAGCGGGGGGTCCAGCTCCTACAATGAGCAGTTCTTC. This encodes CASREISGGSSSYNEQFF.

In its sample, this clone was seen a few times. CDR3 sequence reads: CASSPQGILYGYTF. CDR3 bases: TGTGCCAGCAGCCCACAGGGGATCTTATACGGCTACACCTTC. This chain uses TRBV14 with TRBJ1-2, with 7 nucleotides matching TRBD1. Trimming cost V 4 bases and J 8 bases; bases outside gene matches: 10. Germline CDR1 SGHDN, CDR2 FVKESK. The CDR3 consists of 14 residues. The full variable domain, in which reference TRBV14 and TRBJ1-2 provide the parts outside the CDR3, is EAGVTQFPSHSVIEKGQTVTLRCDPISGHDNLYWYRRVMGKEIKFLLHFVKESKQDESGMPNNRFLAERTGGTYSTLKVQPAELEDSGVYFCASSPQGILYGYTFGSGTRLTVV.

This clone was recorded only once. The chain carries TRBV5-1 and TRBJ1-2; tentative D call: TRBD1 (6 bases). The CDR3 runs to 13 residues. Deletions cut 0 bases from V and 8 bases from J, with 11 bases between. CDR1 and CDR2 from the germline V gene are SGHRS and YFSETQ. The CDR3, as DNA: TGCGCCAGCAGCTTGGCAGCAGGGGAGGGCTACACCTTC. It specifies CASSLAAGEGYTF.

The chain is built from TRBV5-1 and TRBJ2-5, with TRBD2 matching 12 bases. Germline CDR1 SGHRS, CDR2 YFSETQ. The CDR3 has 20 amino acids. The V segment lost 4 bases and the J segment 5 bases; nucleotides outside the gene matches: 21. CDR3 bases: TGCGCCAGCAGCCCCCAAGGGGGCGGCCTAGCGGGGGGGCCACGGGAGACCCAGTACTTC. This encodes CASSPQGGGLAGGPRETQYF.

This chain connects TRBV3-1 (or the pseudogene TRBV3-2) to TRBJ1-6; the match to TRBD1 covers 9 bases. The length of the CDR3 is 15 residues. The junction had 6 bases not matched to a gene; V was cut back by 4 bases and J by 8 bases. The germline gives CDR1 LGHDT, CDR2 YNNKEL (reference sequence). CDR3 sequence: CASSLLGQGYSPLHF. In DNA, the CDR3 is TGTGCCAGCAGCCTCCTGGGACAGGGTTATTCACCCCTCCACTTT.

The chain joins TRBV19 to TRBJ2-2; the match to TRBD1 covers 10 bases. The germline CDR1 and CDR2 sequences are LNHDA and SQIVND (reference sequence). The CDR3 runs 16 residues. V was clipped by 5 bases and J by 7 bases; unmatched bases: 10. The CDR3 bases are TGTGCCAGTAGTTCCACCGGACAGGGGGTGGTCGGGGAGCTGTTTTTT. This translates into CASSSTGQGVVGELFF.

In its sample, this clone was seen a few times. Other nucleotide sequences from this sample produce the same CDR3. V usage is TRBV6-1 and J usage is TRBJ2-7; weak D call: TRBD1 (6 bases). V lost 3 bases, J lost 1 base, and 7 bases lay in between. Germline V gives CDR1 MNHNS, CDR2 SASEGT. CDR3 size: 13 residues. The CDR3 sequence is CASSDRGSYEQYF. CDR3 DNA sequence: TGTGCCAGCAGTGACAGGGGTTCCTACGAGCAGTACTTC.

This clone was found once. The chain uses TRBV7-9 and TRBJ1-1; no definite D call. Germline assignment: CDR1 SEHNR and CDR2 FQNEAQ (reference sequence). V was shortened by 7 bases and J by 6 bases, with 15 bases between the two germline ends. The CDR3 totals 13 residues. CDR3 DNA sequence: TGTGCCAGCACCGCCTTTCTCGGGGCTGAAGCTTTCTTT. Translated, it gives CASTAFLGAEAFF.

The rearrangement joins TRBV28 to TRBJ1-1, with TRBD1 matching 8 bases. The CDR3 has 16 residues. Germline CDR1 reads MDHEN; CDR2 reads SYDVKM. The V gene end was trimmed by 5 bases and the J gene end by 0 bases; junction bases not matched to a gene: 8. CDR3 protein: CASSQLGQVMNTEAFF. CDR3 sequence (DNA): TGTGCCAGCAGTCAACTGGGACAGGTGATGAACACTGAAGCTTTCTTT.